Below, 14 T cell receptor beta chains from the same sample are listed, as sequenced in a study of blood T cell repertoires in COVID-19. Libraries were prepared by immunoSEQ multiplex PCR; TCRdb keeps only in-frame clonotypes and omits some of them. The table records around 380,000 clones, over 65% of them present only once. Input material: peripheral blood. These receptors came from a human donor with acute or convalescent COVID-19. The donor label of this sample is uncertain.

In regard to this clone: Different DNA sequences within this sample yield the same CDR3. The V gene is TRBV6-5, the J gene TRBJ1-2; possibly TRBD1 for D (6 bases). This CDR3 is 14 amino acids long. Trimming took off 7 bases at V and 1 base at J, with 13 bases between the two ends. The V gene's germline CDR1 is MNHEY and CDR2 SVGAGI. In DNA, the CDR3 is TGTGCCAGCACCGCTACAGGGATTAACTATGGCTACACCTTC. Translating it yields CASTATGINYGYTF.

This sequence joins TRBV5-1 and TRBJ2-3; TRBD2 agrees at 10 bases. The J segment lost 5 bases and the V segment lost 4 bases, leaving 4 bases of the junction unmatched. The CDR3 spans 14 residues. Germline CDR1 and CDR2: SGHRS and YFSETQ. CDR3 sequence reads: CASSLAGVLDTQYF. The DNA of the CDR3 is TGCGCCAGCAGCCTAGCGGGAGTGCTAGATACGCAGTATTTT.

The gene calls are TRBV11-2 and TRBJ1-2; D might be TRBD1 (5 bases). V lost 5 bases and J lost 4, with 11 bases in between. The CDR3 is made up of 13 amino acids. Germline CDR1 SGHAT, CDR2 FQNNGV. CDR3 amino acids: CASSRSGGYGYTF. Written as DNA, the CDR3 is TGTGCCAGCAGCCGTTCCGGGGGCTATGGCTACACCTTC.

The chain uses TRBV7-2 and TRBJ2-7; 7 nucleotides match TRBD2. The CDR3 is 16 amino acids. CDR1 SGHTA and CDR2 FQGNSA come from the germline V gene. V dropped 5 bases and J dropped 0; count of bases not matched to a gene: 10. DNA for the CDR3: TGTGCCAGCAGCCTGAGTTCTAGCGGTAGCTCCTACGAGCAGTACTTC. Translating it yields CASSLSSSGSSYEQYF.

The chain couples TRBV18 to TRBJ1-4; TRBD1 is a possible D gene (6 bases). The germline CDR1 and CDR2 sequences are KGHSH and LQKENI. With 3 bases removed from V and 8 bases from J, the gap between germline ends came to 7 bases. The CDR3 runs 12 residues. CDR3 protein: CASSPQGEKLFF. In DNA, the CDR3 is TGTGCCAGCTCACCTCAGGGGGAAAAACTGTTTTTT.

The J gene is TRBJ1-1, the V gene TRBV29-1; D perhaps matches TRBD1 (5 bases). Germline V CDR1 and CDR2: SQVTM, ANQGSEA. There are 13 residues in the CDR3. V was cut by 2 bases and J by 0 bases, with 7 bases left in between. Here the CDR3 reads CSVERQMNTEAFF. CDR3 nucleotides: TGCAGCGTTGAAAGACAGATGAACACTGAAGCTTTCTTT. The full variable domain, its missing parts supplied by reference TRBV29-1 and TRBJ1-1, is SAVISQKPSRDICQRGTSLTIQCQVDSQVTMMFWYRQQPGQSLTLIATANQGSEATYESGFVIDKFPISRPNLTFSTLTVSNMSPEDSSIYLCSVERQMNTEAFFGQGTRLTVV.

The chain links TRBV5-1 to TRBJ1-6; D perhaps matches TRBD1 (5 bases). CDR3 length: 15 amino acids. Trimming cost V 4 bases and J 7 bases, with 15 bases left between them. Germline V gives CDR1 SGHRS, CDR2 YFSETQ. CDR3 amino acids: CASSPPGRGNSPLHF. CDR3 sequence (DNA): TGCGCCAGCAGCCCCCCAGGGAGGGGAAATTCACCCCTCCACTTT.

The chain couples TRBV5-6 to TRBJ2-7, with a possible D match to TRBD1 (5 bases). This CDR3 is built from 15 residues. Deletions cut 6 bases from V and 0 bases from J, with 16 bases between. The germline gives CDR1 SGHDT, CDR2 YYEEEE. CDR3 sequence reads: CASKSQKRGSYEQYF. The CDR3 region has the DNA TGTGCCAGCAAAAGTCAAAAAAGGGGCTCCTACGAGCAGTACTTC.

This chain connects TRBV10-2 to TRBJ2-2, with D uncertain. The V and J ends lost 2 bases and 2 bases respectively, with 6 bases between them. This CDR3 has 14 residues. Germline V gene sequence: CDR1 WSHSY, CDR2 SAAADI. This CDR3 reads CASSEGLNTGELFF. The CDR3 coding sequence is TGCGCCAGCAGTGAGGGGCTAAACACCGGGGAGCTGTTTTTT.

This clone was seen a single time. The chain couples TRBV10-2 to TRBJ2-7; a weak D match, TRBD1 (5 bases). There are 14 residues in the CDR3. Trimming stripped 2 bases from V and 3 bases from J, with 11 bases between. Germline V gene lookup returns CDR1 WSHSY and CDR2 SAAADI. The CDR3 region has the DNA TGCGCCAGCAGTGAGGGACAACTCGTCTACGAGCAGTACTTC. As protein: CASSEGQLVYEQYF.

The DNA for the CDR3 is TGTGCCATCAGCCCGGGACAGGGAAAGTCCACTGAAGCTTTCTTT. Protein sequence: CAISPGQGKSTEAFF. The chain carries TRBV10-3 and TRBJ1-1, with TRBD1 identical over 9 bases. V lost 6 bases, J lost 4 bases, and 9 bases stayed unmatched. CDR1 and CDR2 (germline): ENHRY, SYGVKD. The CDR3 covers 15 residues.

The rearrangement uses TRBV9 and TRBJ2-2; TRBD2 matches at 11 bases. V lost 1 base, J lost 0 bases, and 5 bases stayed unmatched. CDR1 is SGDLS, CDR2 YYNGEE, per germline. CDR3 length: 18 residues. The chain's CDR3 is CASSVTSGGRTNTGELFF. The CDR3 DNA reads TGTGCCAGCAGCGTAACTAGCGGGGGCCGCACGAACACCGGGGAGCTGTTTTTT.

J is TRBJ2-7 and V is TRBV19; 7 nucleotides align to TRBD2. With 3 bases clipped from V and 0 bases from J, the junction kept 2 bases outside the gene matches. Germline V CDR1 and CDR2: LNHDA, SQIVND (reference sequence). The CDR3 is made up of 14 amino acids. The CDR3 is CASSMGGSSYEQYF. The CDR3 region has the DNA TGTGCCAGTAGTATGGGGGGGAGCTCCTACGAGCAGTACTTC.

The table lists this clone with a few counts. This chain connects TRBV6-5 to TRBJ2-2, with a weak D call TRBD2 (5 bases). The CDR3 sequence is 15 residues long. Germline lookup yields CDR1 MNHEY and CDR2 SVGAGI. The V and J ends lost 8 bases and 5 bases respectively, with 18 bases between them. The CDR3 loop is CASSLGYPGTGELFF. CDR3 sequence (DNA): TGTGCCAGCTCCCTGGGCTACCCGGGGACCGGGGAGCTGTTTTTT.